The rows below give T cell receptor beta chains drawn from one sample of a study of spatial heterogeneity in lung cancer. Via MiXCR, TCRdb re-called the 5' RACE reads, giving one row per CDR3 protein. The table has 5,000 or so distinct CDR3 sequences, roughly 22% seen once; the top ten hold 9% to 10%. The material sequenced was lung tumor tissue, taken at surgery. These receptors originate from a male donor with early-stage non-small cell lung cancer. Both conserved end residues are part of each CDR3. The D gene is left open where the match is weak. Part of the rows lack a size; the others show once, few, many or a class for expanded clones.

>NA|TRBJ2-7|medium-sized|TRBV7-2
CASSSGGALYYEQYF
TGTGCCAGCAGCTCCGGAGGAGCGCTGTATTACGAGCAGTACTTC
>TRBD1|TRBJ1-2|medium-sized|TRBV6-6
CASSSGQGAEYGYTF
TGTGCCAGCAGTTCCGGACAGGGGGCCGAGTATGGCTACACCTTC
>TRBD2|TRBJ2-1|NA|TRBV6-6
CASSHGLVEQFF
TGTGCCAGCAGTCACGGACTAGTTGAGCAGTTCTTC
>TRBD1|TRBJ2-1|few|TRBV6-5
CASSLNPGQGWDEQFF
TGTGCCAGCAGCCTAAACCCGGGACAGGGGTGGGATGAGCAGTTCTTC
>NA|TRBJ1-5|NA|TRBV29-1
CSVEVGYNQPQHF
TGCAGCGTTGAGGTCGGGTACAATCAGCCCCAGCATTTT
>NA|TRBJ1-1|few|TRBV9
CASSAGNTEAFF
TGTGCCAGCAGCGCAGGGAACACTGAAGCTTTCTTT
>TRBD1|TRBJ1-2|NA|TRBV7-2
CASSPTGTYYGYTF
TGTGCCAGCAGCCCGACAGGGACCTACTATGGCTACACCTTC
>TRBD1|TRBJ2-1|NA|TRBV7-9
CASSPQTGHEQFF
TGTGCCAGCAGCCCCCAGACAGGGCATGAGCAGTTCTTC
>NA|TRBJ2-5|many|TRBV29-1
CSVGEFDTQYF
TGCAGCGTTGGGGAATTCGACACACAGTACTTC
>NA|TRBJ1-4|medium-sized|TRBV6-1
CASSGRPGPRPRGEKLFF
TGTGCCAGCAGTGGCCGTCCGGGACCCCGTCCGCGTGGTGAAAAACTGTTTTTT
>NA|TRBJ1-2|NA|TRBV11-2
CASSPLSGSLNYGYTF
TGTGCCAGCAGTCCTCTCTCCGGATCCCTCAACTATGGCTACACCTTC
>NA|TRBJ2-7|few|TRBV7-2
CASSFGDPRGEQYF
TGTGCCAGCAGCTTTGGGGACCCCCGGGGCGAGCAGTACTTC
>TRBD1|TRBJ2-7|few|TRBV20-1
CSAKGTGSYEQYF
TGCAGTGCTAAGGGGACAGGGTCCTACGAGCAGTACTTC
>NA|TRBJ1-6|medium-sized|TRBV27
CASSGLRGGSSYNSPLHF
TGTGCCAGCAGCGGCCTTAGAGGCGGAAGCTCCTATAATTCACCCCTCCACTTT
>NA|TRBJ2-2|medium-sized|TRBV7-2
CASSLTGNTGELFF
TGTGCCAGCAGCTTGACGGGGAACACCGGGGAGCTGTTTTTT
>NA|TRBJ1-3|many|TRBV5-1
CASSAGTYSGNTIYF
TGCGCCAGCAGCGCAGGGACGTACTCTGGAAACACCATATATTTT
>NA|TRBJ1-1|NA|TRBV6-1
CASSAQAPKNTEAFF
TGTGCCAGCAGTGCACAGGCGCCGAAGAACACTGAAGCTTTCTTT
>TRBD2|TRBJ2-3|medium-sized|TRBV12-3/TRBV12-4
CASSSGTSGRVTQYF
TGTGCCAGCAGTTCAGGGACTAGCGGGAGAGTTACGCAGTATTTT